This TCR beta chain was recorded in a study of T-cell reconstitution after alpha-beta-depleted transplantation in children. The TCRbeta library was prepared with unique molecular identifiers. TCRdb ran MiXCR on the PCR reads and lists one entry per CDR3 protein. The table shows about 220,000 distinct CDR3 sequences, with under 20% occurring only once. Regarding the study as a whole: One year post-transplant, T-cell counts and diversity were largely derived from T cells produced anew. It was reported that alpha-beta T cells came from several hundred expanded graft clones (about two months after transplant).

A remark on this clonotype: Antigen unknown. Germline and junction disagree at one end, which may indicate a read error.

Sequencing used PBMCs, mostly from graft donor cells, obtained 360 days after TCRalphabeta/CD19-depleted stem cell transplant. The TCR comes from a male patient aged 2 to 10 who had a stem cell transplant for acute lymphoblastic leukemia, so the T cells may come from the graft donor.

The CDR3 bases are TGTGCCAGCAGCTTAGCGGGGCGCCAAAGAATGAACCCCGGGGAGCTGTTTTTT. Its protein is CASSLAGRQRMNPGELFF. The V call is TRBV11-1, the J call TRBJ2-2; perhaps TRBD1 as D (5 bases). Germline CDR1 SGHAT, CDR2 FQDESV (reference sequence). The CDR3 contains 18 residues. Using reference TRBV11-1 and TRBJ2-2 for the parts outside the CDR3, the full variable domain is EAEVAQSPRYKITEKSQAVAFWCDPISGHATLYWYRQILGQGPELLVQFQDESVVDDSQLPKDRFSAERLKGVDSTLKIQPAELGDSAMYLCASSLAGRQRMNPGELFFGEGSRLTVL.